This TCR beta chain comes out of a study of CD8 T cells in ankylosing spondylitis. The table lists this clonotype with many counts. TCRdb re-analysed the 5' RACE reads in MiXCR, keeping a single row per CDR3 protein. The sample consists of about 24,000 distinct CDR3 sequences, 10% to 15% of them appearing once. The germline CDR1 and CDR2 sequences are SGHRS and YFSETQ. Trimming left V 4 bases short and J 2 bases short, with 9 bases between. The CDR3 runs 13 residues. This clonotype was sampled from a male donor with ankylosing spondylitis or in good health (not recorded which). The rearrangement links TRBV5-1 to TRBJ1-1; no firm D call. The source material was blood. The CDR3 spells CASSPRPNTEAFF. The CDR3 DNA reads TGCGCCAGCAGCCCAAGACCTAACACTGAAGCTTTCTTT.